The 8 T cell receptor beta chains reported below all come from one sample, sequenced in a study of T-cell reconstitution after alpha-beta-depleted transplantation in children. Unique molecular identifiers were used to barcode this TCRbeta library. One entry per CDR3 protein results from TCRdb running MiXCR on the PCR reads. Of roughly 500,000 distinct CDR3 sequences detected, around a third appear once; the ten largest clones hold around 2.4%. Sequencing was performed on PBMCs from the stem cell graft donor, taken from the stem cell graft. The receptors derive from a human donor who donated a stem cell graft to a child with aplastic anemia.

Only a few counts were recorded for this clonotype. The CDR3: CASSPEAGGPSDTQYF. The DNA of the CDR3 is TGTGCCAGCAGCCCAGAAGCGGGAGGGCCAAGTGATACGCAGTATTTT. The chain employs TRBV9 and TRBJ2-3; 10 nucleotides agree with TRBD2. Germline values: CDR1 SGDLS, CDR2 YYNGEE. The CDR3 has 16 amino acids. With V trimmed by 4 bases and J by 6 bases, 11 bases remained unmatched.

This chain uses TRBV20-1 with TRBJ1-4; no clear D gene. Trimming took off 5 bases at V and 0 bases at J, with 10 bases between the two ends. The CDR3 length is 14 residues. The V gene's germline CDR1 is DFQATT and CDR2 SNEGSKA (reference sequence). CDR3 sequence: CSAGRRATNEKLFF. CDR3 nucleotide sequence: TGCAGTGCTGGAAGACGGGCAACTAATGAAAAACTGTTTTTT.

The V gene is TRBV18, the J gene TRBJ1-1; D may be TRBD1 (6 bases). The CDR3 runs 15 residues. V lost 4 bases, J lost 4 bases, and 16 bases lay in between. From germline, CDR1 is KGHSH and CDR2 LQKENI. CDR3 nucleotide sequence: TGTGCCAGCTCACTCGCGAAGGGGGGGAGCACTGAAGCTTTCTTT. Its protein product is CASSLAKGGSTEAFF.

The rearrangement uses TRBV20-1 and TRBJ2-3, with TRBD1 as a possible D gene (6 bases). V gave up 5 bases and J gave up 2 bases, with 17 bases separating them. This CDR3 contains 15 residues. Germline V lookup: CDR1 DFQATT, CDR2 SNEGSKA (reference sequence). The CDR3 region has the DNA TGCAGTGCTCTGAATCCGGGACACCCCACAGATACGCAGTATTTT. Residues: CSALNPGHPTDTQYF.

This clonotype was counted only a few times. The rearrangement uses TRBV9 and TRBJ2-3, with a weak D call TRBD2 (5 bases). V lost 4 bases to trimming and J lost 5 bases, with 11 bases between them. The germline gives CDR1 SGDLS, CDR2 YYNGEE. This CDR3 has 13 amino acids. This CDR3 is CASSLLALDTQYF. For the CDR3, the DNA is TGTGCCAGCAGCCTGCTAGCTTTAGATACGCAGTATTTT.

Only a few counts were recorded for this clonotype. The chain is built from TRBV7-2 and TRBJ1-4; D may be TRBD1 (5 bases). This CDR3 is 14 amino acids long. Germline V gives CDR1 SGHTA, CDR2 FQGNSA. Trimming took off 2 bases at V and 4 bases at J, with 8 bases between the two ends. The CDR3: CASSLTGGNEKLFF. CDR3 bases: TGTGCCAGCAGCTTAACAGGTGGTAATGAAAAACTGTTTTTT. Together with reference TRBV7-2 and TRBJ1-4, the CDR3 gives the full variable domain: GAGVSQSPSNKVTEKGKDVELRCDPISGHTALYWYRQSLGQGLEFLIYFQGNSAPDKSGLPSDRFSAERTGGSVSTLTIQRTQQEDSAVYLCASSLTGGNEKLFFGSGTQLSVL.

This clonotype turned up a few times. This sequence joins TRBV18 and TRBJ1-1; the D gene is possibly TRBD1 (5 bases). Germline CDR1 and CDR2: KGHSH and LQKENI. The V and J ends lost 0 bases and 0 bases respectively, with 14 bases between them. The CDR3 sequence is 17 residues long. CDR3 protein: CASSPPAGGPMNTEAFF. The CDR3 nucleotides are TGTGCCAGCTCACCACCGGCCGGGGGACCGATGAACACTGAAGCTTTCTTT. The full variable domain, completed using reference TRBV18 and TRBJ1-1, is NAGVMQNPRHLVRRRGQEARLRCSPMKGHSHVYWYRQLPEEGLKFMVYLQKENIIDESGMPKERFSAEFPKEGPSILRIQQVVRGDSAAYFCASSPPAGGPMNTEAFFGQGTRLTVV.

The rearrangement uses TRBV6-5 and TRBJ1-1; no clear D gene. V lost 5 bases to trimming and J lost 4 bases, with 8 bases between them. There are 12 residues in the CDR3. Germline-derived CDR1 and CDR2 are MNHEY and SVGAGI. CDR3 in DNA: TGTGCCAGCAGTCCTAATCGCACTGAAGCTTTCTTT. Residues: CASSPNRTEAFF.